This T cell receptor beta chain was observed in a study of blood T cell repertoires in COVID-19. Study-wide background: There were acute and convalescent COVID-19 samples, and they came from the United States, Italy and Spain. Sample material is recorded as cDNA or gDNA derived from T cells, B-cell-depleted T cells, or PBMCs.

Under the authors' procedure: Amplified reference gene primers provided the basis for estimating nucleated cell counts. The data were produced by immunoSEQ multiplex PCR, yet TCRdb's version contains in-frame clones alone and is incomplete. V and J calls and clone size come straight from that table; D and trimming were deduced from the DNA. The data hold approximately 200,000 clones, with 85% to 90% observed a single time. This receptor was obtained from an older woman with acute or convalescent COVID-19. Sequenced input: peripheral blood.

CDR3 protein: CASRGRGASYEQYF. CDR3 sequence (DNA): TGTGCCAGTAGGGGCCGGGGGGCCTCCTACGAGCAGTACTTC. The V and J genes are TRBV19 and TRBJ2-7; perhaps TRBD2 as D (7 bases). The germline CDR1 and CDR2 sequences are LNHDA and SQIVND (reference sequence). The CDR3 runs to 14 residues. V lost 6 bases, J lost 0 bases, and 12 bases lay in between. Variable domain in full (rest from reference TRBV19 and TRBJ2-7): DGGITQSPKYLFRKEGQNVTLSCEQNLNHDAMYWYRQDPGQGLRLIYYSQIVNDFQKGDIAEGYSVSREKKESFPLTVTSAQKNPTAFYLCASRGRGASYEQYFGPGTRLTVT.